This T cell receptor beta chain was sequenced for a study of blood T cell repertoires in COVID-19. Overall study: Samples representing acute and convalescent COVID-19 were sourced from the United States, Italy and Spain. PBMCs, B-cell-depleted T cells, or T cells provided the cDNA or gDNA that made up the material.

The method was immunoSEQ multiplex PCR; TCRdb's version includes in-frame clones alone and lacks a portion of them. Of 200,000 to 250,000 clones listed, 75% to 90% are singletons. In terms of age and location, participants ranged from about 18 to 100 years and lived in about 25 US areas. This receptor was taken from a man between 40 and 49 years old who had recovered from COVID-19. Sequenced material: PBMCs or T cells enriched from blood (not recorded which).

For the CDR3, the DNA is TGTGCCAGCAGTCCGCAGGGAAACACTGAAGCTTTCTTT. Translated: CASSPQGNTEAFF. The chain uses TRBV2 and TRBJ1-1; TRBD1 might be the D (5 bases). The CDR3 contains 13 residues. The germline CDR1 and CDR2 sequences are SNHLY and FYNNEI. Between the trimmed V and J ends, which lost 5 bases and 2 bases, there was a span of 9 bases. The full variable domain, its missing parts supplied by reference TRBV2 and TRBJ1-1, is EPEVTQTPSHQVTQMGQEVILRCVPISNHLYFYWYRQILGQKVEFLVSFYNNEISEKSEIFDDQFSVERPDGSNFTLKIRSTKLEDSAMYFCASSPQGNTEAFFGQGTRLTVV.